The sequence of this T cell receptor beta chain was determined in a study of cytotoxic CD8 clonotypes in ibrutinib-treated CLL. For the study at large: Once patients had received a median about eleven months of treatment, range 6 to 36, response samples were obtained. Study outcomes and limitations: Public clonotypes were seen rarely and were contracted or stable on treatment.

The assay was immunoSEQ multiplex PCR, and TCRdb's table has in-frame clones only and misses some. The data show 17,000 or so clones, around three fifths seen once. As for this clone: Its antigen is not identified.

This sequence originates from a human donor with chronic lymphocytic leukemia. The material sequenced was PBMCs, taken after 12 months of ibrutinib treatment.

For the CDR3, the DNA is TGTGCCTGGAGGCTTATTGAGGATGGCTACACCTTC. The encoded protein is CAWRLIEDGYTF. V gene TRBV30 combines with J gene TRBJ1-2; no reliable D call. The CDR3 consists of 12 residues. The germline gives CDR1 GTSNPN, CDR2 SVGIG (reference sequence). V gave up 3 bases and J gave up 6 bases, with 11 bases separating them.